One T cell receptor (beta chain) is described in this entry. The sample comes from a study of blood T cell repertoires in COVID-19. The protocol was immunoSEQ multiplex PCR, while the TCRdb copy is restricted to in-frame clones and leaves out a portion. The repertoire holds about 32,000 clones, with 85% to 95% as singletons. The germline V gene has CDR1 SGHAT and CDR2 FQNNGV. Trimming left V 0 bases short and J 11 bases short, with 19 bases between. The CDR3 covers 15 residues. This receptor was taken from a male donor with active COVID-19. The chain has TRBV11-2 and TRBJ1-1; the D gene is possibly TRBD1 (6 bases). The sequencing sample was made of peripheral blood. CDR3 loop: CASSLDQAGASRAFF. The CDR3 DNA reads TGTGCCAGCAGCTTAGATCAGGCGGGGGCCTCACGGGCTTTCTTT.